This TCR beta chain derives from a study of cytomegalovirus exposure and HLA in healthy donors. PCR involved 60 Vbeta and 13 Jbeta primers. Assay: immunoSEQ multiplex PCR; the TCRdb copy retains only in-frame clones and omits some. The data hold about 130,000 clones, with roughly 70% observed a single time. The germline V and J ends were trimmed by 2 bases and 2 bases, with 6 bases remaining between them. Germline V gene lookup returns CDR1 SGHNT and CDR2 YENEEA. This CDR3 comprises 13 residues. The chain links TRBV11-3 to TRBJ1-1, with D hard to call. Source material: PBMCs. The TCR comes from a man aged 25 to 40 in good health and CMV-seronegative. CDR3 sequence (DNA): TGTGCCAGCAGCTTATGGGCAAACACTGAAGCTTTCTTT. This translates into CASSLWANTEAFF. Supplemented by reference TRBV11-3 and TRBJ1-1, the full variable domain reads EAGVVQSPRYKIIEKKQPVAFWCNPISGHNTLYWYLQNLGQGPELLIRYENEEAVDDSQLPKDRFSAERLKGVDSTLKIQPAELGDSAVYLCASSLWANTEAFFGQGTRLTVV.